The sequence of this TCR beta chain was determined in a study of lung T cells in sarcoidosis with Löfgren's syndrome. Study summary: Löfgren's syndrome patients were the main repertoire analysis focus. Findings and caveats of the study: TRAV12-1 and TRBV2 were reportedly most expanded in Löfgren's patients.

TCRdb itself ran the reads through MiXCR, one entry per CDR3 protein. The repertoire includes about 1,900 distinct CDR3 sequences, 28% of them detected once, and 9.7% sits in the top ten. This CDR3 is built from 14 residues. Per the germline V gene, CDR1 is DFQATT and CDR2 is SNEGSKA (reference sequence). V shed 2 bases and J 7 bases; nucleotides not matched to a gene: 4. This clonotype is medium-sized within its sample. Its cognate antigen is unknown. Material: CD4+ T cells from bronchoalveolar lavage. This TCR was recovered from a human donor with sarcoidosis (Löfgren's syndrome or another form), or a control subject (not recorded which). J is TRBJ2-1 and V is TRBV20-1; 11 bases match TRBD2. This CDR3 reads CSARIAGGRNEQFF. CDR3 coding DNA: TGCAGTGCTAGAATAGCGGGGGGGCGAAATGAGCAGTTCTTC.